The 24 T cell receptor beta chains below were found in one sample sequenced in a study of blood T cell repertoires in COVID-19 (TCRdb year 2020). The library was obtained by the immunoSEQ multiplex PCR assay. TCRdb retrieved this table from immuneACCESS and kept in-frame rearrangements only. Not all clones are present; in checked studies, unresolved V genes account for under half, and no reason is known for the remainder. The sample includes about 120,000 clones, with about 83% observed a single time. The top ten clonotypes cover about an eighth of the sample. Source material: peripheral blood. Source of these receptors: a man in his 60s with acute or convalescent COVID-19.

The chain uses TRBV5-6 and TRBJ1-1, with D possibly matching TRBD1 (5 bases). Trimming took off 4 bases at V and 4 bases at J, with 11 bases between the two ends. Germline V gene data show CDR1 as SGHDT and CDR2 as YYEEEE. CDR3 length: 13 amino acids. CDR3 in amino acids: CASSLGGGTEAFF. The CDR3 nucleotides read TGTGCCAGCAGCCTGGGGGGGGGCACTGAAGCTTTCTTT. Using reference TRBV5-6 and TRBJ1-1 for the parts outside the CDR3, the full variable domain is DAGVTQSPTHLIKTRGQQVTLRCSPKSGHDTVSWYQQALGQGPQFIFQYYEEEERQRGNFPDRFSGHQFPNYSSELNVNALLLGDSALYLCASSLGGGTEAFFGQGTRLTVV.

This chain connects TRBV7-7 to TRBJ2-2; possibly TRBD1 for D (5 bases). V was shortened by 5 bases and J by 5 bases, with 9 bases between the two germline ends. CDR3 length: 13 residues. Germline values: CDR1 SSHAT, CDR2 FNYEAQ (reference sequence). This CDR3 is CASSPDKTGELFF. CDR3 nucleotides: TGTGCCAGCAGCCCGGACAAGACCGGGGAGCTGTTTTTT.

The CDR3 nucleotides read TGTGCCAGTATAATAGCGGGGGGAATTAACACAGATACGCAGTATTTT. As protein: CASIIAGGINTDTQYF. The gene calls are TRBV28 and TRBJ2-3; 10 nucleotides match TRBD2. CDR3 length: 16 residues. CDR1 and CDR2 (germline): MDHEN, SYDVKM. V was clipped by 9 bases and J by 2 bases; unmatched bases: 11.

This clone was detected only once. The genes are TRBV5-1 and TRBJ2-1; D might be TRBD1 (6 bases). V was cut by 4 bases and J by 0 bases, with 20 bases left in between. Germline V gene sequence: CDR1 SGHRS, CDR2 YFSETQ. The CDR3 is 18 residues long. CDR3 in amino acids: CASSALPLLGASYNEQFF. CDR3 bases: TGCGCCAGCAGCGCGCTACCTCTATTGGGGGCCTCCTACAATGAGCAGTTCTTC.

J is TRBJ2-3 and V is TRBV20-1; weak D call: TRBD2 (5 bases). This CDR3 spans 11 amino acids. The V end was cut by 8 bases, the J end by 4 bases, with 10 bases between. Germline V CDR1 and CDR2: DFQATT, SNEGSKA (reference sequence). The CDR3 loop reads CSTIGADTQYF. DNA for the CDR3: TGCAGTACTATCGGGGCAGATACGCAGTATTTT.

This chain links TRBV10-3 with TRBJ1-3; 8 bases line up with TRBD1. The V gene's germline CDR1 is ENHRY and CDR2 SYGVKD. Trimming at V came to 6 bases and at J to 0 bases, leaving 4 bases not matched to a gene. The CDR3 length is 15 residues. CDR3 loop: CAIRGTGFSGNTIYF. The CDR3 DNA sequence: TGTGCCATCAGGGGGACAGGATTCTCTGGAAACACCATATATTTT.

V and J are TRBV5-1 and TRBJ2-3, with 12 nucleotides matching TRBD2. Looked up from germline, CDR1 is SGHRS and CDR2 is YFSETQ. This CDR3 has 20 amino acids. V shed 4 bases and J 4 bases; nucleotides not matched to a gene: 19. CDR3 sequence: CASSHPLAGGPKPRADTQYF. In DNA, the CDR3 is TGCGCCAGCAGCCACCCTCTAGCGGGAGGGCCCAAACCTCGCGCAGATACGCAGTATTTT.

CDR3 bases: TGCGCCAGCAGCCCGACAGCGAACACTGAAGCTTTCTTT. This gives the protein CASSPTANTEAFF. The chain employs TRBV5-1 and TRBJ1-1; D may be TRBD1 (5 bases). Germline CDR1 is SGHRS and CDR2 is YFSETQ. The V gene lost 4 bases and the J gene lost 1 base, with 8 bases spanning the gap. The CDR3 is 13 amino acids.

The chain is built from TRBV27 and TRBJ1-2, with 7 bases identical to TRBD1. Germline CDR1 MNHEY, CDR2 SMNVEV (reference sequence). V was clipped by 1 base and J by 5 bases; unmatched bases: 10. The CDR3 sequence is 16 residues long. The CDR3: CASSLYPAGGIYGYTF. The CDR3 DNA reads TGTGCCAGCAGTTTATACCCGGCAGGGGGGATATATGGCTACACCTTC.

DNA for the CDR3: TGTGCCAGCAGTTTAGATGGACTAGCGGGCCAGTATTTT. This codes for CASSLDGLAGQYF. This chain links TRBV28 with TRBJ2-3, with TRBD2 matching over 11 bases. Per germline, CDR1 MDHEN and CDR2 SYDVKM. This CDR3 spans 13 amino acids. The junction had 4 bases not matched to a gene; V was cut back by 2 bases and J by 12 bases.

This rearrangement joins TRBV19 to TRBJ2-7; 10 bases map to TRBD2. In germline, CDR1 is LNHDA, CDR2 SQIVND (reference sequence). CDR3 length: 18 amino acids. V shed 3 bases and J 3 bases; nucleotides not matched to a gene: 14. The DNA for the CDR3 is TGTGCCAGTAGTATCAAATCTTTAGGACTAGCGGCGTACTACGAGCAGTACTTC. It codes for CASSIKSLGLAAYYEQYF.

This sequence joins TRBV20-1 and TRBJ1-2; 9 positions agree with TRBD1. The CDR3 is 13 amino acids. Germline CDR1 DFQATT, CDR2 SNEGSKA (reference sequence). J was trimmed by 5 bases and V by 3 bases; bases with no gene match: 4. The CDR3 DNA follows: TGCAGTGCTAGTGTGGGGACAGGGTATGGCTACACCTTC. Protein sequence: CSASVGTGYGYTF.

The V call is TRBV29-1, the J call TRBJ2-4; 10 positions match TRBD1. Trimming took 5 bases from V and 6 from J; bases not matched to a gene: 4. The V gene's germline CDR1 is SQVTM and CDR2 ANQGSEA. The CDR3 is 13 amino acids. CDR3 nucleotides: TGCAGCGTTTCCTGGACAGGGGGAAACATTCAGTACTTC. This sequence encodes CSVSWTGGNIQYF.

The genes are TRBV5-5 and TRBJ1-2; TRBD1 matches 8 bases. The V gene's germline CDR1 is SGHKS and CDR2 YYEKEE (reference sequence). V shed 4 bases and J 4 bases; nucleotides not matched to a gene: 12. CDR3 length: 16 amino acids. The CDR3 region is CASSLGQGAPVYGYTF. In nucleotides, the CDR3 is TGTGCCAGCAGCCTGGGGCAGGGGGCCCCCGTCTATGGCTACACCTTC.

V usage is TRBV5-6 and J usage is TRBJ2-7; 7 nucleotides line up with TRBD2. CDR1 is SGHDT, CDR2 YYEEEE, per germline. V trimming: 0 bases; J trimming: 0 bases; junction bases outside the gene matches: 6. This CDR3 comprises 16 residues. CDR3 amino acids: CASSLVASGYSYEQYF. CDR3 nucleotides: TGTGCCAGCAGCTTGGTCGCTAGCGGATACTCCTACGAGCAGTACTTC.

This clone showed up just once. V usage is TRBV4-2 and J usage is TRBJ1-5; 7 bases fit TRBD1. Germline CDR1 LGHNA, CDR2 YNFKEQ. The J segment lost 0 bases and the V segment lost 0 bases, leaving 8 bases of the junction unmatched. CDR3 length: 18 residues. This CDR3 is CASSQDGQGGGSNQPQHF. The CDR3 bases are TGTGCCAGCAGCCAAGATGGGCAGGGGGGAGGTAGCAATCAGCCCCAGCATTTT.

V and J are TRBV3-1 (or the pseudogene TRBV3-2) and TRBJ1-2, with TRBD1 matching 8 bases. The CDR3 has 15 residues. With 3 bases clipped from V and 4 bases from J, the junction kept 7 bases outside the gene matches. Germline assignment: CDR1 LGHDT and CDR2 YNNKEL (reference sequence). The chain's CDR3 is CASSQPGDRTYGYTF. The CDR3 bases are TGTGCCAGCAGCCAGCCGGGGGACAGGACCTATGGCTACACCTTC.

In DNA, the CDR3 is TGTGCCAGCAGCCTCGGTATTGCGGGAGGACGCACAGATACGCAGTATTTT. Translation: CASSLGIAGGRTDTQYF. V and J are TRBV7-9 and TRBJ2-3; 8 bases align to TRBD2. The CDR3 is 17 residues long. Germline lookup yields CDR1 SEHNR and CDR2 FQNEAQ (reference sequence). Trimming removed 5 bases from V and 1 base from J; junction bases left unmatched: 11.

The chain is built from TRBV30 and TRBJ1-2, with D hard to call. V gave up 3 bases and J gave up 1 base, with 12 bases separating them. The CDR3 runs to 14 residues. Germline CDR1 and CDR2: GTSNPN and SVGIG (reference sequence). The CDR3 here is CAWRLPSSNYGYTF. Here the CDR3 DNA reads TGTGCCTGGAGACTCCCCTCAAGTAACTATGGCTACACCTTC. The complete variable domain, with remaining parts taken from reference TRBV30 and TRBJ1-2, reads SQTIHQWPATLVQPVGSPLSLECTVEGTSNPNLYWYRQAAGRGLQLLFYSVGIGQISSEVPQNLSASRPQDRQFILSSKKLLLSDSGFYLCAWRLPSSNYGYTFGSGTRLTVV.

The CDR3 is CASSESTRLAGVPDTQYF. DNA for the CDR3: TGCGCCAGCAGTGAGTCCACCCGACTAGCGGGAGTGCCAGATACGCAGTATTTT. The chain joins TRBV10-2 to TRBJ2-3; the match to TRBD2 covers 12 bases. After removal of 0 bases from V and 4 bases from J, the junction contained 8 bases not matched to a gene. Per germline, CDR1 WSHSY and CDR2 SAAADI. The CDR3 loop spans 18 amino acids.

The V call is TRBV28, the J call TRBJ2-5, with 9 positions matching TRBD1. With 5 bases clipped from V and 5 bases from J, the junction kept 15 bases outside the gene matches. Germline CDR1 is MDHEN and CDR2 is SYDVKM. This CDR3 comprises 17 residues. The CDR3 DNA sequence: TGTGCCAGCAGTACCCACAGGGGGCGTACCGGGGGGGAGACCCAGTACTTC. Residues: CASSTHRGRTGGETQYF. The full variable domain, with the rest looked up from reference TRBV28 and TRBJ2-5, is DVKVTQSSRYLVKRTGEKVFLECVQDMDHENMFWYRQDPGLGLRLIYFSYDVKMKEKGDIPEGYSVSREKKERFSLILESASTNQTSMYLCASSTHRGRTGGETQYFGPGTRLLVL.

The J gene is TRBJ2-7, the V gene TRBV18, with D perhaps matching TRBD2 (7 bases). The V end lost 2 bases, the J end lost 0 bases, and 11 bases lay between the germline ends. This CDR3 region has 15 residues. Looked up from germline, CDR1 is KGHSH and CDR2 is LQKENI. The CDR3 region has the DNA TGTGCCAGCTCACCAGGGGGGGCGCGCTCCTACGAGCAGTACTTC. Translation gives CASSPGGARSYEQYF. Full variable domain (remainder filled in from reference TRBV18 and TRBJ2-7): NAGVMQNPRHLVRRRGQEARLRCSPMKGHSHVYWYRQLPEEGLKFMVYLQKENIIDESGMPKERFSAEFPKEGPSILRIQQVVRGDSAAYFCASSPGGARSYEQYFGPGTRLTVT.

J is TRBJ2-7 and V is TRBV11-2; 7 bases are a match to TRBD2. This CDR3 spans 13 amino acids. CDR1 is SGHAT and CDR2 is FQNNGV in the germline V gene. V shed 3 bases, J shed 4 bases, and the junction held 3 bases outside the gene matches. The CDR3 region is CASSLSGTYEQYF. CDR3 nucleotides: TGTGCCAGCAGCTTGAGCGGGACTTACGAGCAGTACTTC. Complete variable domain (other parts from reference TRBV11-2 and TRBJ2-7): EAGVAQSPRYKIIEKRQSVAFWCNPISGHATLYWYQQILGQGPKLLIQFQNNGVVDDSQLPKDRFSAERLKGVDSTLKIQPAKLEDSAVYLCASSLSGTYEQYFGPGTRLTVT.

This clone showed up just a few times. The chain carries TRBV5-6 and TRBJ1-1; a possible D gene is TRBD1 (5 bases). The CDR3 extends over 14 amino acids. The germline V gene has CDR1 SGHDT and CDR2 YYEEEE. Deletions cut 1 base from V and 3 bases from J, with 10 bases between. CDR3 nucleotide sequence: TGTGCCAGCAGCTTGTCGGGGGTGTACACTGAAGCTTTCTTT. Its protein product is CASSLSGVYTEAFF.